Listed below are T cell receptor beta chains from one sample, sequenced in a study of PD-1 blockade in classical Hodgkin lymphoma. Produced via immunoSEQ multiplex PCR; TCRdb's table is partial and in-frame only. This sample has 60,000 to 75,000 clones; under 95% occur once, and the top ten carry about 8.8%. Sequencing was performed on peripheral blood mononuclear cells (PBMCs), taken at baseline. The receptors originated from a human donor with classical Hodgkin lymphoma. Each CDR3 is given with its conserved first and last residue. The order of the fields is D gene, J gene, CDR3 length, V gene, clone size, CDR3 protein, CDR3 DNA. A D gene is named only where the DNA matches it firmly. Expanded clones are given a class, and other clones once, few, many or no size at all.

d_gene: .; j_gene: TRBJ1-4; len: 14; v_gene: TRBV14; abundance: .; CDR3aa: CASSQQGVGEKLFF; CDR3nt: TGTGCCAGCAGTCAACAGGGTGTCGGTGAAAAACTGTTTTTT
d_gene: .; j_gene: TRBJ2-3; len: 14; v_gene: TRBV10-3; abundance: .; CDR3aa: CAIRGGPGTDTQYF; CDR3nt: TGTGCCATCAGAGGAGGGCCGGGCACAGATACGCAGTATTTT
d_gene: TRBD2; j_gene: TRBJ2-1; len: 15; v_gene: TRBV7-9; abundance: .; CDR3aa: CASSPTGTRVAEQFF; CDR3nt: TGTGCCAGCAGCCCCACCGGGACTAGAGTCGCTGAGCAGTTCTTC
d_gene: TRBD2; j_gene: TRBJ2-7; len: 15; v_gene: TRBV9; abundance: .; CDR3aa: CASSVGTSGSYEQYF; CDR3nt: TGTGCCAGCAGCGTAGGGACTAGCGGGAGTTACGAGCAGTACTTC
d_gene: .; j_gene: TRBJ1-6; len: 13; v_gene: TRBV27; abundance: .; CDR3aa: CASSLLEGSPLHF; CDR3nt: TGTGCCAGCAGTTTATTGGAGGGCTCACCCCTCCACTTT
d_gene: .; j_gene: TRBJ1-1; len: 15; v_gene: TRBV19; abundance: once; CDR3aa: CASSPRPALNTEAFF; CDR3nt: TGTGCCAGTAGTCCTCGACCGGCCTTGAACACTGAAGCTTTCTTT
d_gene: .; j_gene: TRBJ2-7; len: 13; v_gene: TRBV27; abundance: .; CDR3aa: CASSPGPLYEQYF; CDR3nt: TGTGCCAGCAGTCCCGGACCCCTTTACGAGCAGTACTTC
d_gene: TRBD2; j_gene: TRBJ2-5; len: 19; v_gene: TRBV10-3; abundance: .; CDR3aa: CAISEYGLLSGRDQETQYF; CDR3nt: TGTGCCATCAGTGAATACGGACTCCTGAGCGGGAGGGATCAAGAGACCCAGTACTTC
d_gene: TRBD2; j_gene: TRBJ2-3; len: 16; v_gene: TRBV5-1; abundance: .; CDR3aa: CASSPDGTRYWDTQYF; CDR3nt: TGCGCCAGCAGCCCAGACGGGACTAGATATTGGGATACGCAGTATTTT
d_gene: .; j_gene: TRBJ1-3; len: 16; v_gene: TRBV7-8; abundance: .; CDR3aa: CASSPGPLSSGNTIYF; CDR3nt: TGTGCCAGCAGCCCCGGGCCCCTAAGCTCTGGAAACACCATATATTTT
d_gene: TRBD1; j_gene: TRBJ2-5; len: 17; v_gene: TRBV7-9; abundance: .; CDR3aa: CASSLSGTGVFQETQYF; CDR3nt: TGTGCCAGCAGCTTAAGTGGGACAGGGGTGTTCCAAGAGACCCAGTACTTC
d_gene: .; j_gene: TRBJ2-5; len: 14; v_gene: TRBV7-7; abundance: once; CDR3aa: CASSLAGGGETQYF; CDR3nt: TGTGCTAGCAGCTTAGCAGGGGGGGGAGAGACCCAGTACTTC
d_gene: TRBD1; j_gene: TRBJ1-4; len: 18; v_gene: TRBV29-1; abundance: .; CDR3aa: CSAVTGSFIGEWHEKLFF; CDR3nt: TGCAGCGCGGTGACAGGGAGTTTTATTGGGGAATGGCATGAAAAACTGTTTTTT
d_gene: .; j_gene: TRBJ2-7; len: 14; v_gene: TRBV6-1; abundance: .; CDR3aa: CASSEWGRSYEQYF; CDR3nt: TGTGCCAGCAGTGAATGGGGCAGAAGCTACGAGCAGTACTTC
d_gene: TRBD2; j_gene: TRBJ2-5; len: 15; v_gene: TRBV28; abundance: .; CDR3aa: CASTLAGPKQETQYF; CDR3nt: TGTGCCAGCACCTTAGCGGGGCCCAAACAAGAGACCCAGTACTTC
d_gene: .; j_gene: TRBJ2-5; len: 16; v_gene: TRBV18; abundance: .; CDR3aa: CASSPGSALMKETQYF; CDR3nt: TGTGCCAGCTCACCGGGATCGGCGCTTATGAAAGAGACCCAGTACTTC
d_gene: .; j_gene: TRBJ2-7; len: 15; v_gene: TRBV11-2; abundance: .; CDR3aa: CASSLVIGYSYEQYF; CDR3nt: TGTGCCAGCAGCTTAGTCATCGGTTATTCCTACGAGCAGTACTTC
d_gene: .; j_gene: TRBJ2-1; len: 14; v_gene: TRBV5-4; abundance: .; CDR3aa: CASSLEGFYNEQFF; CDR3nt: TGTGCCAGCAGCTTGGAAGGGTTCTACAATGAGCAGTTCTTC
d_gene: .; j_gene: TRBJ1-5; len: 15; v_gene: TRBV10-3; abundance: .; CDR3aa: CAISERGDKNQPQHF; CDR3nt: TGTGCCATCAGTGAAAGGGGAGACAAGAATCAGCCCCAGCATTTT
d_gene: TRBD2; j_gene: TRBJ2-5; len: 14; v_gene: TRBV9; abundance: .; CDR3aa: CASSRGVTQETQYF; CDR3nt: TGTGCCAGCAGCCGGGGGGTAACGCAAGAGACCCAGTACTTC
d_gene: .; j_gene: TRBJ2-7; len: 13; v_gene: TRBV7-9; abundance: .; CDR3aa: CASSPPGSYEQYF; CDR3nt: TGTGCCAGCAGCCCCCCAGGGTCCTACGAGCAGTACTTC
d_gene: .; j_gene: TRBJ1-2; len: 16; v_gene: TRBV7-2; abundance: .; CDR3aa: CASSLLRAGIRDGYTF; CDR3nt: TGTGCCAGCAGCTTATTAAGGGCAGGGATCAGAGATGGCTACACCTTC
d_gene: TRBD2; j_gene: TRBJ2-1; len: 16; v_gene: TRBV27; abundance: .; CDR3aa: CASSLWLAGVRDEQFF; CDR3nt: TGTGCCAGCAGTTTATGGCTAGCGGGAGTTAGGGATGAGCAGTTCTTC
d_gene: TRBD2; j_gene: TRBJ2-7; len: 15; v_gene: TRBV7-9; abundance: .; CDR3aa: CASSLPAGGVYEQYF; CDR3nt: TGTGCCAGCAGCTTGCCAGCGGGAGGTGTTTACGAGCAGTACTTC
d_gene: TRBD2; j_gene: TRBJ2-5; len: 14; v_gene: TRBV11-2; abundance: .; CDR3aa: CASRLAGGSKTQYF; CDR3nt: TGTGCCAGCAGACTAGCGGGAGGTTCGAAGACCCAGTACTTC
d_gene: .; j_gene: TRBJ1-4; len: 13; v_gene: TRBV6-5; abundance: .; CDR3aa: CASSWGSNEKLFF; CDR3nt: TGTGCCAGCAGTTGGGGGTCCAATGAAAAACTGTTTTTT
d_gene: .; j_gene: TRBJ2-7; len: 13; v_gene: TRBV5-4; abundance: .; CDR3aa: CASSLPPSYEQYF; CDR3nt: TGTGCCAGCAGCTTGCCCCCATCCTACGAGCAGTACTTC
d_gene: .; j_gene: TRBJ2-5; len: 12; v_gene: TRBV11-2; abundance: once; CDR3aa: CASSFGGETQYF; CDR3nt: TGTGCCAGCAGCTTCGGAGGAGAGACCCAGTACTTC
d_gene: TRBD1; j_gene: TRBJ2-6; len: 16; v_gene: TRBV7-9; abundance: .; CDR3aa: CASSATGSSGANVLTF; CDR3nt: TGTGCCAGCAGCGCGACAGGGAGCTCTGGGGCCAACGTCCTGACTTTC
d_gene: TRBD1; j_gene: TRBJ1-4; len: 14; v_gene: TRBV27; abundance: .; CDR3aa: CASSQGAVEEKLFF; CDR3nt: TGTGCCAGCAGTCAGGGGGCAGTCGAGGAAAAACTGTTCTTT
d_gene: .; j_gene: TRBJ2-5; len: 14; v_gene: TRBV15; abundance: .; CDR3aa: CATSRDVHQETQYF; CDR3nt: TGTGCCACCAGCAGAGATGTCCACCAAGAGACCCAGTACTTC
d_gene: .; j_gene: TRBJ2-7; len: 14; v_gene: TRBV19; abundance: once; CDR3aa: CASSASLSRLGQYF; CDR3nt: TGTGCCAGTAGTGCGAGTCTATCCCGCCTTGGGCAGTACTTC
d_gene: .; j_gene: TRBJ2-5; len: 15; v_gene: TRBV7-9; abundance: .; CDR3aa: CASNYFSQGKETQYF; CDR3nt: TGTGCCAGCAATTACTTCAGCCAGGGGAAAGAGACCCAGTACTTC
d_gene: .; j_gene: TRBJ2-1; len: 14; v_gene: TRBV4-1; abundance: .; CDR3aa: CASSQPQTSREQFF; CDR3nt: TGCGCCAGCAGCCAGCCTCAGACTAGTCGTGAGCAGTTCTTC
d_gene: .; j_gene: TRBJ2-1; len: 14; v_gene: TRBV15; abundance: .; CDR3aa: CATSSNGQYNEQFF; CDR3nt: TGTGCCACCAGCAGCAACGGACAGTACAATGAGCAGTTCTTC
d_gene: .; j_gene: TRBJ2-3; len: 15; v_gene: TRBV15; abundance: .; CDR3aa: CATSRQPLGTDTQYF; CDR3nt: TGTGCCACCAGCAGACAACCATTGGGCACAGATACGCAGTATTTT